The sequence of this T cell receptor (beta chain) was determined in a study of cytomegalovirus exposure and HLA in healthy donors. Study-level points and caveats: Available immune exposure information covered CMV serostatus only.

With 4 bases clipped from V and 0 bases from J, the junction kept 3 bases outside the gene matches. Germline CDR1 and CDR2: MGHRA and YSYEKL. CDR3 size: 16 residues. 13 Jbeta primers and 60 Vbeta primers were used for the PCR. TCRdb's copy holds only in-frame clones and misses some; the assay was immunoSEQ multiplex PCR. This sample has 200,000 to 250,000 clones; over 70% occur once, and the top ten carry 0.71%. Worth noting for this clone: The antigen remains unidentified.

The source is a boy aged 2 to 10 in good health and CMV-seronegative. Sequenced: PBMCs. V usage is TRBV4-1 and J usage is TRBJ1-1; 12 positions agree with TRBD1. This CDR3 is CASSLGQGAMNTEAFF. In nucleotides, the CDR3 is TGCGCCAGCAGCCTGGGACAGGGGGCAATGAACACTGAAGCTTTCTTT.